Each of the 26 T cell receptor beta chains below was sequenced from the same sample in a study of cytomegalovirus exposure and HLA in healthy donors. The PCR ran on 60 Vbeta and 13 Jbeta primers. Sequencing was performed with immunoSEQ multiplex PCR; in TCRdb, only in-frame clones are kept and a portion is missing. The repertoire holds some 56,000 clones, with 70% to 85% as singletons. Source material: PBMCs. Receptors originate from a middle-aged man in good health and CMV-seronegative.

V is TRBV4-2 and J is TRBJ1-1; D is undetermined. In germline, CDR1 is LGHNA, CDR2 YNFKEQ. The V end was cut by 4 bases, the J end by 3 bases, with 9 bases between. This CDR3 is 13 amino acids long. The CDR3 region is CASSLDGHTEAFF. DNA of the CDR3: TGTGCCAGCAGCCTCGATGGCCACACTGAAGCTTTCTTT.

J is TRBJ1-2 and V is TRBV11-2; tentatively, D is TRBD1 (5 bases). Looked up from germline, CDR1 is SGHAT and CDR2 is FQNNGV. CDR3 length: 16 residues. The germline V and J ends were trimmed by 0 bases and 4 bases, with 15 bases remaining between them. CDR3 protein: CASSLDRQQGTYGYTF. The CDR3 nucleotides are TGTGCCAGCAGCTTAGATCGGCAGCAGGGAACCTATGGCTACACCTTC.

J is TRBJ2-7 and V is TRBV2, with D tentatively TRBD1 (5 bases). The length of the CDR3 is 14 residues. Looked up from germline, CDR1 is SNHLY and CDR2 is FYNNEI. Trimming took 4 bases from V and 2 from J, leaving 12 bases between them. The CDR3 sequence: CASSALTAAYEQYF. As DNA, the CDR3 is TGTGCCAGCAGTGCCTTGACAGCCGCCTACGAGCAGTACTTC.

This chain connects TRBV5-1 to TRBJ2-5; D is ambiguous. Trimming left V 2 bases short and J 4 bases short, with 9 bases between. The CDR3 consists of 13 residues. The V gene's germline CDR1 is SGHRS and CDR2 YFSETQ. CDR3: CASSFAAGETQYF. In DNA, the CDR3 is TGCGCCAGCAGCTTTGCGGCCGGAGAGACCCAGTACTTC.

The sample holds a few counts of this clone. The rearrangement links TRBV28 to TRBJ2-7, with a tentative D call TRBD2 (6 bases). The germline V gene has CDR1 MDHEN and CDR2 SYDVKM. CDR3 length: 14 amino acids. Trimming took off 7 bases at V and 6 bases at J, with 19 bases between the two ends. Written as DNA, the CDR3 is TGTGCCAGCACCTCGGAGGGGTCGGGCACCGAGCAGTACTTC. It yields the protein CASTSEGSGTEQYF.

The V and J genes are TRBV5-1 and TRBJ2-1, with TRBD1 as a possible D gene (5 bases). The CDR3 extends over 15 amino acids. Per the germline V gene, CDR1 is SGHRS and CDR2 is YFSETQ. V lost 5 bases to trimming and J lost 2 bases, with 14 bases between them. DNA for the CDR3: TGCGCCAGCAGAGCTACAGGAAACACCTACAATGAGCAGTTCTTC. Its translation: CASRATGNTYNEQFF.

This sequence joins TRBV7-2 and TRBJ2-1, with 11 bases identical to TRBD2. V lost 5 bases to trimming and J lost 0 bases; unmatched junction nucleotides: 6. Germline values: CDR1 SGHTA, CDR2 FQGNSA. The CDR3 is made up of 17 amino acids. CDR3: CASSLRLAGSSYNEQFF. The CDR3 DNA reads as TGTGCCAGCAGCCTTCGACTAGCGGGAAGCTCCTACAATGAGCAGTTCTTC.

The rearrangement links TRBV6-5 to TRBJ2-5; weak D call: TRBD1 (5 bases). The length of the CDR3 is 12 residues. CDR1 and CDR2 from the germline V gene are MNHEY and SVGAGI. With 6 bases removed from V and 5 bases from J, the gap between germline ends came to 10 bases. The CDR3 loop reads CASRDNRETQYF. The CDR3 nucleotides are TGTGCCAGCAGGGACAACAGGGAGACCCAGTACTTC.

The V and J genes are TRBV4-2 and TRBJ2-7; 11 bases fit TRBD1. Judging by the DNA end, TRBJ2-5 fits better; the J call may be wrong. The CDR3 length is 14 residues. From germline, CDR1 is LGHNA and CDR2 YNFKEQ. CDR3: CASSQGGTGGTQYF. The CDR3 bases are TGTGCCAGCAGCCAAGGCGGGACAGGGGGGACCCAGTACTTC.

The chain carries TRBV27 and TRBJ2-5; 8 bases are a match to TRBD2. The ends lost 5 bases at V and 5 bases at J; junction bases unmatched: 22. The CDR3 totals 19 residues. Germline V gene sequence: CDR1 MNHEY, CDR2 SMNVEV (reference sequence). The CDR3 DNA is TGTGCCAGCAGTCCCAGCCCGGCAAGAACGGGACTAGGGTTTGAGACCCAGTACTTC. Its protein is CASSPSPARTGLGFETQYF.

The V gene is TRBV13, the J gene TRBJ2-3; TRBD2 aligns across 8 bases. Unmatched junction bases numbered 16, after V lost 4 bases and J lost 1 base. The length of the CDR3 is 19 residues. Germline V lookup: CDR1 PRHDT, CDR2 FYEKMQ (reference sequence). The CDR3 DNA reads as TGTGCCAGCAGCTCCGGGCCTCGTGCGGGGGGTATGGGCACAGATACGCAGTATTTT. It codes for CASSSGPRAGGMGTDTQYF. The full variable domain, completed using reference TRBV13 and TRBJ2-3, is AAGVIQSPRHLIKEKRETATLKCYPIPRHDTVYWYQQGPGQDPQFLISFYEKMQSDKGSIPDRFSAQQFSDYHSELNMSSLELGDSALYFCASSSGPRAGGMGTDTQYFGPGTRLTVL.

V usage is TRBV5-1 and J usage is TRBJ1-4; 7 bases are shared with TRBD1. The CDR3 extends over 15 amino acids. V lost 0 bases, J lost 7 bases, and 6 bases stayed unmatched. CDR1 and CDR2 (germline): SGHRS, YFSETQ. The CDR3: CASSLVPDRFEKLFF. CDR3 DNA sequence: TGCGCCAGCAGCTTGGTGCCGGACAGGTTTGAAAAACTGTTTTTT.

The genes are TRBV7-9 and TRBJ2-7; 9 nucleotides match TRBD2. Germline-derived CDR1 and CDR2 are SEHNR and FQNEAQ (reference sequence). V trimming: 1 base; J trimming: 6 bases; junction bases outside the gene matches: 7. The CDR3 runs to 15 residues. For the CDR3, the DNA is TGTGCCAGCAGCTTAGGTGGCGGCGGGGGGGCCGAGCAGTACTTC. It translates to CASSLGGGGGAEQYF. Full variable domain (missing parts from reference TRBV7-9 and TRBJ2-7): DTGVSQNPRHKITKRGQNVTFRCDPISEHNRLYWYRQTLGQGPEFLTYFQNEAQLEKSRLLSDRFSAERPKGSFSTLEIQRTEQGDSAMYLCASSLGGGGGAEQYFGPGTRLTVT.

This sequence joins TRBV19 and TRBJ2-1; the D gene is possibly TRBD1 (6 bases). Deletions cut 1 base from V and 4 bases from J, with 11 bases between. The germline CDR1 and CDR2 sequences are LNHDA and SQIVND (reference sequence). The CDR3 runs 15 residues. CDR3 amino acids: CASSIGAGQYNEQFF. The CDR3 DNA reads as TGTGCCAGTAGTATAGGGGCAGGACAGTACAATGAGCAGTTCTTC.

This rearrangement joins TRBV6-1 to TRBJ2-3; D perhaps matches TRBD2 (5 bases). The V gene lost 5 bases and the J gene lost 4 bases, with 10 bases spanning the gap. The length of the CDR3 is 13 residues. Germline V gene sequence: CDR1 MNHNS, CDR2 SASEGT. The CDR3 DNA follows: TGTGCCAGCAGTTTGGACTGGTCAGATACGCAGTATTTT. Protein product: CASSLDWSDTQYF.

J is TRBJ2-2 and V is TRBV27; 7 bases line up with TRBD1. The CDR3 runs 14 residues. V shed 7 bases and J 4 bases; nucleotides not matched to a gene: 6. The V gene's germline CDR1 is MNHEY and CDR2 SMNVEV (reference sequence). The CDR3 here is CASIRAGGTGELFF. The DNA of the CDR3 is TGTGCCAGCATAAGGGCAGGGGGCACCGGGGAGCTGTTTTTT.

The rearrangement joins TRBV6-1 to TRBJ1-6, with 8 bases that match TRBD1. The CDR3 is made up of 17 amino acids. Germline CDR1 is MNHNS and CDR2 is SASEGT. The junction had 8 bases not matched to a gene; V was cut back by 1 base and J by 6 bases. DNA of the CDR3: TGTGCCAGCAGTGAAGAAGAACAGGGGGTTTCTAATTCACCCCTCCACTTT. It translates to CASSEEEQGVSNSPLHF.

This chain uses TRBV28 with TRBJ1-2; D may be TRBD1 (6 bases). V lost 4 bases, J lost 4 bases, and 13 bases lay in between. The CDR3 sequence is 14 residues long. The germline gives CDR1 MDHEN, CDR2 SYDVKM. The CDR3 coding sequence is TGTGCCAGCAGTTCACTAACAGGGATCTATGGCTACACCTTC. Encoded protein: CASSSLTGIYGYTF.

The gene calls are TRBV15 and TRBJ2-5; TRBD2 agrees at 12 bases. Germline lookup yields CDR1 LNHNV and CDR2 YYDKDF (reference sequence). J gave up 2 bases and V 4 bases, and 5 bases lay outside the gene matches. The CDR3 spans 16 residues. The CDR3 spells CATSKRGLAGQETQYF. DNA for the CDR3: TGTGCCACCAGCAAGAGGGGACTAGCGGGTCAAGAGACCCAGTACTTC.

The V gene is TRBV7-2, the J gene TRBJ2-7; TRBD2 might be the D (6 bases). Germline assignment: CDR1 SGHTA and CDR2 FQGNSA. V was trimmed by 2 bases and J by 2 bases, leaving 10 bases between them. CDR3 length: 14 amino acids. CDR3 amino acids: CASSLSWGAYEQYF. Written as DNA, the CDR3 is TGTGCCAGCAGCTTAAGTTGGGGGGCCTACGAGCAGTACTTC.

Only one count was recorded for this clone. The CDR3 protein is CASSTRGILETQYF. CDR3 DNA: TGTGCCAGCAGTACCAGGGGGATCCTAGAGACCCAGTACTTC. The rearrangement joins TRBV6-5 to TRBJ2-5; TRBD1 agrees at 7 bases. The germline CDR1 and CDR2 sequences are MNHEY and SVGAGI. V lost 5 bases and J lost 4; bases outside the gene matches: 7. The CDR3 runs 14 residues.

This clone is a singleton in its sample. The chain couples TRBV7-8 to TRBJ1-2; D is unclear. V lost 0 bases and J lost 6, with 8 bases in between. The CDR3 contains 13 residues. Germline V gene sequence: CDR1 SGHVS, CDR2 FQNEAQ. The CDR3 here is CASSLAGADGYTF. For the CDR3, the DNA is TGTGCCAGCAGCTTAGCTGGAGCGGATGGCTACACCTTC.

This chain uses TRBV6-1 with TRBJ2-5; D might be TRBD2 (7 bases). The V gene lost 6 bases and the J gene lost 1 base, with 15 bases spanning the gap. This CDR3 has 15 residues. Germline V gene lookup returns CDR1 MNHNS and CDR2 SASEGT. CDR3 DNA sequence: TGTGCCAGCAGCCATGGGGGGGGGCGCCAAGAGACCCAGTACTTC. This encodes CASSHGGGRQETQYF.

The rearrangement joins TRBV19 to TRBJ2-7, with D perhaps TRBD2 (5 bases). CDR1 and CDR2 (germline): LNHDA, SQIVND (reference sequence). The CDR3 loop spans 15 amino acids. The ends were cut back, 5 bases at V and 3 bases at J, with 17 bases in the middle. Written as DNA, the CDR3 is TGTGCCAGTAGTGCCCTCGGGGTGGGAGACTACGAGCAGTACTTC. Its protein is CASSALGVGDYEQYF.

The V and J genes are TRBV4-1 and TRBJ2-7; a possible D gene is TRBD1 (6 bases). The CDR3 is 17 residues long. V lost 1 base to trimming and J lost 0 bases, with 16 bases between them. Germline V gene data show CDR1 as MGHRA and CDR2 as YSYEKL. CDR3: CASSQGVRTASSYEQYF. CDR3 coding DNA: TGCGCCAGCAGCCAAGGAGTCCGGACAGCGAGCTCCTACGAGCAGTACTTC.

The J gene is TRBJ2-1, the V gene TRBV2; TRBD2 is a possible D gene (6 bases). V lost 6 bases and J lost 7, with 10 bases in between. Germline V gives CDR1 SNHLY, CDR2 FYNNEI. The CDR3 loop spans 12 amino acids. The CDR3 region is CASRLAMNEQFF. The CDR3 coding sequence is TGTGCCAGCAGACTAGCCATGAATGAGCAGTTCTTC. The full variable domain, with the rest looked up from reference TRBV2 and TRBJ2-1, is EPEVTQTPSHQVTQMGQEVILRCVPISNHLYFYWYRQILGQKVEFLVSFYNNEISEKSEIFDDQFSVERPDGSNFTLKIRSTKLEDSAMYFCASRLAMNEQFFGPGTRLTVL.